The 4 T cell receptor beta chains listed next were all sequenced from one sample in a study of T cells in Graves' hyperthyroidism and ophthalmopathy. Regions amplified from RNA transcripts were the TCR beta CDR3 regions. Primed by the HTBI set, a first-round RT-PCR was run on the TCR CDR3. TCRdb processed the multiplex PCR reads anew with MiXCR; each CDR3 protein has one entry. The sample lists roughly 720,000 distinct CDR3 sequences, around a sixth occurring once. Sequences were obtained from blood. The source of these receptors is a man aged 45 to 65 with Graves' hyperthyroidism.

This clonotype showed up many times. The chain employs TRBV5-1 and TRBJ2-1, with D unresolved. The CDR3 has 11 amino acids. CDR1 is SGHRS, CDR2 YFSETQ, per germline. V was shortened by 3 bases and J by 9 bases, with 7 bases between the two germline ends. The DNA of the CDR3 is TGCGCCAGCAGCTCAGAAGCTGAGCAGTTCTTC. The encoded protein is CASSSEAEQFF.

The chain uses TRBV5-1 and TRBJ1-1; 7 bases agree with TRBD1. J was trimmed by 0 bases and V by 4 bases; bases with no gene match: 6. In germline, CDR1 is SGHRS, CDR2 YFSETQ. The CDR3 is 15 amino acids. The DNA for the CDR3 is TGCGCCAGCAGCATCCAGGGGGGCATGAACACTGAAGCTTTCTTT. It yields the protein CASSIQGGMNTEAFF. The whole variable domain, filled in from reference TRBV5-1 and TRBJ1-1, reads KAGVTQTPRYLIKTRGQQVTLSCSPISGHRSVSWYQQTPGQGLQFLFEYFSETQRNKGNFPGRFSGRQFSNSRSEMNVSTLELGDSALYLCASSIQGGMNTEAFFGQGTRLTVV.

This clonotype was observed at least ten times. The chain combines TRBV27 with TRBJ2-5, with 10 bases identical to TRBD2. With 2 bases clipped from V and 5 bases from J, the junction kept 8 bases outside the gene matches. The CDR3 spans 16 residues. Germline-derived CDR1 and CDR2 are MNHEY and SMNVEV (reference sequence). Here the CDR3 reads CASSLGLAGAQETQYF. CDR3 DNA sequence: TGTGCCAGCAGTTTAGGGCTAGCGGGAGCACAGGAGACCCAGTACTTC.

This clonotype was seen more than once but under ten times. The J gene is TRBJ2-1, the V gene TRBV19; D is possibly TRBD1 (6 bases). This CDR3 comprises 16 residues. Looked up from germline, CDR1 is LNHDA and CDR2 is SQIVND (reference sequence). V was clipped by 0 bases and J by 10 bases, with 19 bases between them. In DNA form, the CDR3 reads TGTGCCAGTAGTATAGATCCGAGGGGGATTCCTCCCGAGCAGTTCTTC. Protein: CASSIDPRGIPPEQFF.